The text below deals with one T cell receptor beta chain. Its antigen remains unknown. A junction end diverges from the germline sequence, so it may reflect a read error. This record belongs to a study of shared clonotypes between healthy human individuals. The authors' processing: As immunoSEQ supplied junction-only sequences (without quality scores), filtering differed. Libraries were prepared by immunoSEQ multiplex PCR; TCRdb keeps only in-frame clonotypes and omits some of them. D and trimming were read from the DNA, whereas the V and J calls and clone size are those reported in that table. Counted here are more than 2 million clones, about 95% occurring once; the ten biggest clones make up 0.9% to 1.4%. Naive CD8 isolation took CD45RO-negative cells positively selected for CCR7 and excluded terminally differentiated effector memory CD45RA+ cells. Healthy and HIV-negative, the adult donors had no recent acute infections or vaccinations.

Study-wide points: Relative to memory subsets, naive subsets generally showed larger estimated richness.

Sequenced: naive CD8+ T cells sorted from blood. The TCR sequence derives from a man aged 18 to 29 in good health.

This CDR3 reads CASSYSQASHNEQFF. In nucleotides, the CDR3 is TGTGCCAGCAGTTACTCACAGGCCTCCCACAATGAGCAGTTCTTC. The chain couples TRBV6-5 to TRBJ2-1; D possibly corresponds to TRBD1 (5 bases). From germline, CDR1 is MNHEY and CDR2 SVGAGI. This CDR3 comprises 15 residues.